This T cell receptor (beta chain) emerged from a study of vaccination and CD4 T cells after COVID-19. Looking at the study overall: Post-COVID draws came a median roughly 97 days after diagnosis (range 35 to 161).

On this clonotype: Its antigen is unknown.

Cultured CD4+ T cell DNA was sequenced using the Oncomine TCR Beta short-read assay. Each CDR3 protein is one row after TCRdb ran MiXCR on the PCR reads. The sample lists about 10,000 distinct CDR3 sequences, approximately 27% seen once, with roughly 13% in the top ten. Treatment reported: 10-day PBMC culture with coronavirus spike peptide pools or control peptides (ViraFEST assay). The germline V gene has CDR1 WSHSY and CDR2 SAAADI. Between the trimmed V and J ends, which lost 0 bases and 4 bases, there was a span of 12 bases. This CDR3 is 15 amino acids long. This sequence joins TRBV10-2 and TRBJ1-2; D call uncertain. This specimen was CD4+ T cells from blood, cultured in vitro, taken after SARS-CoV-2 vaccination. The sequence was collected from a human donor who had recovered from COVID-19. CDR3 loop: CASSESRPQFYGYTF. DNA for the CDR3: TGCGCCAGCAGTGAGTCAAGGCCCCAGTTCTATGGCTACACCTTC.